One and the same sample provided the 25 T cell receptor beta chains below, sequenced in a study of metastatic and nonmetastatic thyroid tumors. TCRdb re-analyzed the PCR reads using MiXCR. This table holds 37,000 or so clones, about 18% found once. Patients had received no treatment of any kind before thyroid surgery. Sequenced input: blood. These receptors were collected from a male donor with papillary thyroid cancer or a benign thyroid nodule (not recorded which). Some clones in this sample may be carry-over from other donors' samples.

This CDR3 is CASSAGTGYEKLFF. Here the CDR3 DNA reads TGTGCCAGCAGCGCCGGGACAGGGTACGAAAAACTGTTTTTT. The chain has TRBV9 and TRBJ1-4, with 9 bases matching TRBD1. Germline V CDR1 and CDR2: SGDLS, YYNGEE. V dropped 3 bases and J dropped 8; count of bases not matched to a gene: 5. CDR3 size: 14 residues.

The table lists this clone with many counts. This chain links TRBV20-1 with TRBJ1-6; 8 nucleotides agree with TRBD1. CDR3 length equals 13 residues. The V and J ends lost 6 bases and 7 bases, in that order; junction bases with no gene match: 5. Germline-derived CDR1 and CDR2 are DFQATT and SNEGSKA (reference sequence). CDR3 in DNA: TGCAGTGCCCTGGGACAGGAGAATTCACCCCTCCACTTT. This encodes CSALGQENSPLHF.

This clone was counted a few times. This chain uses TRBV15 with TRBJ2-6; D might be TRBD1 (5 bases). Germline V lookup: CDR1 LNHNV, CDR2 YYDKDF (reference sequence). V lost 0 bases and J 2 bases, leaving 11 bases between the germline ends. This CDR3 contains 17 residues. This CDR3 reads CATSREGHGTGANVLTF. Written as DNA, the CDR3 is TGTGCCACCAGCAGAGAAGGACATGGGACTGGGGCCAACGTCCTGACTTTC.

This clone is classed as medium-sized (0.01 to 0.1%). The CDR3 loop reads CASSYGTGGSHYF. The CDR3 nucleotides are TGTGCCAGCAGTTACGGGACAGGGGGCAGCCATTACTTC. The chain recombines TRBV6-5 with TRBJ2-7; 12 nucleotides match TRBD1. J was trimmed by 13 bases and V by 2 bases; bases with no gene match: 6. CDR1 is MNHEY and CDR2 is SVGAGI in the germline V gene. The CDR3 is 13 residues long.

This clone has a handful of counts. CDR3 protein: CASRGGLITDTQYF. The CDR3 bases are TGTGCCAGCAGAGGGGGACTGATTACAGATACGCAGTATTTT. The chain employs TRBV27 and TRBJ2-3; D may match TRBD1 or TRBD2 (6 bases each). In germline, CDR1 is MNHEY, CDR2 SMNVEV (reference sequence). V lost 6 bases and J lost 3, with 13 bases in between. The CDR3 sequence is 14 residues long.

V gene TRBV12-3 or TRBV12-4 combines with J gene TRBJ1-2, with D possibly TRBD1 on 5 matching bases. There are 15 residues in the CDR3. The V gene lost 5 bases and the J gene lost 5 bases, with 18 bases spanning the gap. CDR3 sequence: CASSSGALVPYGYTF. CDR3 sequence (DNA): TGTGCCAGCAGTAGCGGGGCCCTAGTACCTTATGGCTACACCTTC.

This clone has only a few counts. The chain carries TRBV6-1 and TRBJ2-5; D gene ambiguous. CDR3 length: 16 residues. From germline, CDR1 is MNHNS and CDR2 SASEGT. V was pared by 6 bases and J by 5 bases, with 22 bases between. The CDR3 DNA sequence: TGTGCCAGCAGGCGCATTGCTTGTACCCTAGAGGAGACCCAGTACTTC. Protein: CASRRIACTLEETQYF.

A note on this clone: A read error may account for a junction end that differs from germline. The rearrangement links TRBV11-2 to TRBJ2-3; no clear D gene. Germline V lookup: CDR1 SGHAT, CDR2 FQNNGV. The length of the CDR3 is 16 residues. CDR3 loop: CASSLVVGWPTDTQYF. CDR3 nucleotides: TGTGCCAGTAGCTTAGTGGTGGGATGGCCCACAGATACGCAGTATTTT.

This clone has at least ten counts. The CDR3 reads CASSQVKGQGTNYGYTF. The CDR3 DNA reads TGTGCCAGCAGCCAGGTGAAGGGGCAGGGTACGAACTATGGCTACACCTTC. V usage is TRBV4-2 and J usage is TRBJ1-2; D is possibly TRBD1 (5 bases). Trimming removed 3 bases at V and 2 bases at J, with 19 bases between. In germline, CDR1 is LGHNA, CDR2 YNFKEQ. CDR3 length: 17 residues.

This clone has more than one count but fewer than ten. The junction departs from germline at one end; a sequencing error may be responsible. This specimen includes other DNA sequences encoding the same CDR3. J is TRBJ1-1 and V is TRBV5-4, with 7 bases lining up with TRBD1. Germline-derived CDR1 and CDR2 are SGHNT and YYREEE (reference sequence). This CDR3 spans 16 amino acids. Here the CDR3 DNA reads TGTGCCAGCAGCCCAAACCCGACAGGGATGAACACTGAGGCTTTCTTT. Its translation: CASSPNPTGMNTEAFF.

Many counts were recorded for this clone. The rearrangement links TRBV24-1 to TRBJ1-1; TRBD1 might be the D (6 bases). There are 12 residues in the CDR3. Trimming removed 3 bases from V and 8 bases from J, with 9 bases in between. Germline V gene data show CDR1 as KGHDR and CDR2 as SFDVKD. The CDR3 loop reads CATSDPGTEAFF. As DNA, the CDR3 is TGTGCCACCAGTGATCCCGGGACAGAAGCTTTCTTT.

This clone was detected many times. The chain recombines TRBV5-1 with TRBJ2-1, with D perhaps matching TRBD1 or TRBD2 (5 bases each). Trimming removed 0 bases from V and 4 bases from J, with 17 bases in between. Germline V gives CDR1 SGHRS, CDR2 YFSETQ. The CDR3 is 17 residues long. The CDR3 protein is CASSLEGSFRGYNEQFF. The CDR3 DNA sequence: TGCGCCAGCAGCTTGGAGGGGAGTTTTAGGGGATACAATGAGCAGTTCTTC. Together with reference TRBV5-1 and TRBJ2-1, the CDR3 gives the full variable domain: KAGVTQTPRYLIKTRGQQVTLSCSPISGHRSVSWYQQTPGQGLQFLFEYFSETQRNKGNFPGRFSGRQFSNSRSEMNVSTLELGDSALYLCASSLEGSFRGYNEQFFGPGTRLTVL.

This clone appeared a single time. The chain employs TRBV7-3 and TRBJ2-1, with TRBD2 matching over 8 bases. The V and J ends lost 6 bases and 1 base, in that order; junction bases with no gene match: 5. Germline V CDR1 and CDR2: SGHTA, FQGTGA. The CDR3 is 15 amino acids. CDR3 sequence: CASSPTSESYNEQFF. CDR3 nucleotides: TGTGCCAGCAGTCCGACTAGCGAGTCCTACAATGAGCAGTTCTTC.

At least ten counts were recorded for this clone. CDR3 DNA: TGCAGCGTTGTACTCTACAATGAGCAGTTCTTC. Its protein product is CSVVLYNEQFF. The V gene is TRBV29-1, the J gene TRBJ2-1, with D unclear. The CDR3 is made up of 11 amino acids. CDR1 SQVTM and CDR2 ANQGSEA come from the germline V gene. V lost 4 bases, J lost 3 bases, and 4 bases lay in between.

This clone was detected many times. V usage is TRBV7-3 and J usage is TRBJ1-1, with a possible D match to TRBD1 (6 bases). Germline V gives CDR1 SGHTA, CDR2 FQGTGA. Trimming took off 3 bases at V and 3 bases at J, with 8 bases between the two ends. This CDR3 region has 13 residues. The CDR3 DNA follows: TGTGCCAGCAGCTTGAGGGGGGACACTGAAGCTTTCTTT. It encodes CASSLRGDTEAFF.

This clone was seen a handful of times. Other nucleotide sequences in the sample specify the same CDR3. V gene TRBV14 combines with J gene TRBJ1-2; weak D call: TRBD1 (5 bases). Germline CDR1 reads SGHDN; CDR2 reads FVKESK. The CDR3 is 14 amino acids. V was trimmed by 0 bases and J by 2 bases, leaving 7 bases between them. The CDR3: CASSQDRENYGYTF. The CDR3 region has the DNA TGTGCCAGCAGCCAAGACAGGGAGAACTATGGCTACACCTTC.

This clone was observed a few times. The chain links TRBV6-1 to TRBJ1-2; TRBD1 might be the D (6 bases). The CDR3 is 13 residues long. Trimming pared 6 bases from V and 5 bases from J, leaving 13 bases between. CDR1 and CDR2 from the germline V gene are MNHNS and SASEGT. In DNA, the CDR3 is TGTGCCAGCAGACAGGGTCCTGGGTATGGCTACACCTTC. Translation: CASRQGPGYGYTF.

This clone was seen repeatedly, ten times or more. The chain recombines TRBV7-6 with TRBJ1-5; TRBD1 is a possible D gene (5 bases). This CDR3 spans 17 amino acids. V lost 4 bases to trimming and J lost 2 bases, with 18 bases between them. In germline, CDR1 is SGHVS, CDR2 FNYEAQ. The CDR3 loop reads CASSWGTGGWGNQPQHF. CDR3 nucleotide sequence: TGTGCCAGCAGCTGGGGAACAGGAGGCTGGGGCAATCAGCCCCAGCATTTT.

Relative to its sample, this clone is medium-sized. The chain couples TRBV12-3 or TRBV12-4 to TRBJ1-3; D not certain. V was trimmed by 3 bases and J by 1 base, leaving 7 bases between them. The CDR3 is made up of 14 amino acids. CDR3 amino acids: CASSLSGSGNTIYF. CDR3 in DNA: TGTGCCAGCAGTTTGAGTGGGTCTGGAAACACCATATATTTT.

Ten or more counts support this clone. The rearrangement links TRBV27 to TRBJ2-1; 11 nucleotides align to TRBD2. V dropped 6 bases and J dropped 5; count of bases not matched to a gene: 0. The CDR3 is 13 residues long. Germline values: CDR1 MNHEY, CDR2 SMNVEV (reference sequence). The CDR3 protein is CASRLAGDNEQFF. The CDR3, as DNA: TGTGCCAGCAGACTAGCGGGGGACAATGAGCAGTTCTTC.

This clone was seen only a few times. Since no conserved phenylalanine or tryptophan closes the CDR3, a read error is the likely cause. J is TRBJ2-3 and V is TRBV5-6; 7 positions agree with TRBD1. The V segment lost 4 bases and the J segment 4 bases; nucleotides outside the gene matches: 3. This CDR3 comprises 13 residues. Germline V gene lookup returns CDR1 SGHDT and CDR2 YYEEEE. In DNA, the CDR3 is TGTGCCAGCAGCCCAGGGGGTGCAGATACGCAGTATCTT. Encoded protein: CASSPGGADTQYL.

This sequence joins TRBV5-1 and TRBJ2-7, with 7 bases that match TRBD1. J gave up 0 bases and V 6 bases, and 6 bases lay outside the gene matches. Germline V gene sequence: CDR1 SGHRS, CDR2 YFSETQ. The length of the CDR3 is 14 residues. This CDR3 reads CASKRDSGSYEQYF. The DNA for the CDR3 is TGCGCCAGCAAAAGGGACAGCGGCTCCTACGAGCAGTACTTC.

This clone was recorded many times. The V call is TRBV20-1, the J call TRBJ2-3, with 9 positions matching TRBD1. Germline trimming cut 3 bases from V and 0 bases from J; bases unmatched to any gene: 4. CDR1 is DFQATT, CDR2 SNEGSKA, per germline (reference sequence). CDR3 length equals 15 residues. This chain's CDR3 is CSARGQGFSTDTQYF. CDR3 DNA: TGCAGTGCTAGGGGACAGGGCTTTAGCACAGATACGCAGTATTTT.

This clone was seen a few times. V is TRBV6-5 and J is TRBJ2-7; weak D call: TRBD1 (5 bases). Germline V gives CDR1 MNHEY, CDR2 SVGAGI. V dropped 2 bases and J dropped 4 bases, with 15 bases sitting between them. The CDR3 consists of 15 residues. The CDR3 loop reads CASSYEVGQGYEQYF. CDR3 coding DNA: TGTGCCAGCAGTTACGAGGTGGGGCAGGGATACGAGCAGTACTTC.

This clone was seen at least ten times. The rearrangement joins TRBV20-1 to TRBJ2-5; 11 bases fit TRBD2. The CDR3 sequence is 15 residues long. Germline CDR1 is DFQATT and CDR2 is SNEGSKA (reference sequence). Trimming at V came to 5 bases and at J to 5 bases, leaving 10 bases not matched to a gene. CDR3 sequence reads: CSADGSGGAMETQYF. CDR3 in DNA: TGCAGTGCTGACGGTAGCGGGGGGGCTATGGAGACCCAGTACTTC.